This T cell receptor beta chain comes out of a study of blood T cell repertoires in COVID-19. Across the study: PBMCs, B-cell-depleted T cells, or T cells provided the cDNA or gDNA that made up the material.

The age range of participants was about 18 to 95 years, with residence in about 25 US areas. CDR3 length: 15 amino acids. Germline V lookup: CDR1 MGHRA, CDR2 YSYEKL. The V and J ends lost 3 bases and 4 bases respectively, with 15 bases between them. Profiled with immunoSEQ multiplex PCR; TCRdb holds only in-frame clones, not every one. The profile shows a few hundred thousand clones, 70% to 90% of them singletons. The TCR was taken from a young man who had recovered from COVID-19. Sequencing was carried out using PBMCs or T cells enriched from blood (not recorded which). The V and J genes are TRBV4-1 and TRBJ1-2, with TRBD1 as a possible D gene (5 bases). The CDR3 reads CASSHPGQGSYGYTF. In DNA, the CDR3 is TGCGCCAGCAGCCACCCCGGCCAGGGATCCTATGGCTACACCTTC.